The next 2 T cell receptor beta chains were all read from a single sample in a study of OX40 agonist ivuxolimab in advanced cancers. Generated by immunoSEQ multiplex PCR, the TCRdb table keeps only in-frame clones and is missing some. The table includes around 76,000 clones, roughly 80% detected once. The input for sequencing was CD4+ or CD8+ T cells sorted from blood, taken in a trial of the OX40 agonist ivuxolimab. The receptors come from an adult with an advanced solid tumor such as melanoma, head and neck, liver or kidney cancer.

This clone has only a few counts. The chain joins TRBV27 to TRBJ1-1; 8 positions agree with TRBD1. CDR1 MNHEY and CDR2 SMNVEV come from the germline V gene (reference sequence). Trimming at V came to 3 bases and at J to 5 bases, leaving 8 bases not matched to a gene. CDR3 length: 15 residues. CDR3 amino acids: CASSFGDRTTTEAFF. The CDR3 DNA reads as TGTGCCAGCAGTTTCGGGGACAGGACTACAACTGAAGCTTTCTTT.

This clone turned up a few times. The chain recombines TRBV5-5 with TRBJ1-2; possibly TRBD1 for D (5 bases). There are 12 residues in the CDR3. Trimming removed 5 bases from V and 4 bases from J, with 9 bases in between. In germline, CDR1 is SGHKS, CDR2 YYEKEE (reference sequence). CDR3 protein: CASRGDFYGYTF. The CDR3 DNA reads as TGTGCCAGCAGGGGGGACTTCTATGGCTACACCTTC.